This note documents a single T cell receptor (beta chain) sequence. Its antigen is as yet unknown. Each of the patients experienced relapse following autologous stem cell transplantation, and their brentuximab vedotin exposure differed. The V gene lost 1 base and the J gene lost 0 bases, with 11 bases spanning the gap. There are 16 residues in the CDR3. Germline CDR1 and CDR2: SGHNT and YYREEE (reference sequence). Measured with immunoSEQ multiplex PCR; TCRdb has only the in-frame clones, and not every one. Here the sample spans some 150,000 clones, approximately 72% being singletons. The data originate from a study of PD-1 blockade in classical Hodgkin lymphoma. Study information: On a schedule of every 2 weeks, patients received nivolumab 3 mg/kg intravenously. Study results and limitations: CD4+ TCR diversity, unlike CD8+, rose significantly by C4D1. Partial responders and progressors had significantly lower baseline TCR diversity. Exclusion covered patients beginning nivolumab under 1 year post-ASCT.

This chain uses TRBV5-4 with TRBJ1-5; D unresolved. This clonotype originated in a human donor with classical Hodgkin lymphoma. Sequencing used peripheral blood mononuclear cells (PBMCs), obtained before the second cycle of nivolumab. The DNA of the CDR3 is TGTGCCAGCAGCTTGCAAGGTGGTTATAGCAATCAGCCCCAGCATTTT. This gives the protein CASSLQGGYSNQPQHF.